This T cell receptor (beta chain) came from a study of T cell responses to AZD1222 COVID-19 vaccine. Regarding the study as a whole: Clonal diversity was possibly underestimated; the donors were predominantly white British and more often female.

V gave up 1 base and J gave up 4 bases; unmatched junction bases: 5. Germline V CDR1 and CDR2: LGHDT, YNNKEL (reference sequence). The CDR3 sequence is 15 residues long. With respect to this clone: The target antigen is unknown.

Profiled with immunoSEQ multiplex PCR; TCRdb holds only in-frame clones, not every one. Found here are approximately 80,000 clones, 80% to 90% of them singletons; the top ten hold 8.5% to 12%. Sequencing was performed on peripheral blood, taken 28 days after the second AZD1222 dose. The sequence came from an adult who received the AZD1222 COVID-19 vaccine. The rearrangement uses TRBV3-1 (or the pseudogene TRBV3-2) and TRBJ1-2; 8 nucleotides align to TRBD1. The CDR3 DNA sequence: TGTGCCAGCAGCCAAGGAACAGGGGGGGTCTATGGCTACACCTTC. Encoded protein: CASSQGTGGVYGYTF.